This TCR beta chain was sequenced during a study of type 1 regulatory T cells. At the level of the study: T-allo10 is a Tr1-enriched, alloantigen-specific CD4 T cell product made in vitro.

A single record per CDR3 protein comes from TCRdb applying MiXCR to the reads. The table records some 90,000 distinct CDR3 sequences, about 28% of them present only once. CDR1 is SGHTA and CDR2 is FQGNSA in the germline V gene. This CDR3 contains 15 residues. With 1 base removed from V and 3 bases from J, the gap between germline ends came to 13 bases. V usage is TRBV7-2 and J usage is TRBJ2-7, with a tentative D call TRBD2 (7 bases). This sequence originates from a human donor in good health. Material for sequencing was CD4+ T cells, either the whole sample or a sorted fraction (not recorded which). The CDR3 nucleotides are TGTGCCAGCAGCTTAGAAAGGGGGGGGAGCTACGAGCAGTACTTC. Translation: CASSLERGGSYEQYF.